These 20 T cell receptor beta chains share one sample of origin, sequenced in a study of blood T cell repertoires in COVID-19. Assay: immunoSEQ multiplex PCR; the TCRdb copy retains only in-frame clones and omits some. The sample consists of fewer than 500,000 clones, approximately 90% of them appearing once. Sequenced sample: peripheral blood. The receptors here all came from a man between 18 and 35 years old with COVID-19, enrolled during active disease.

V gene TRBV29-1 combines with J gene TRBJ2-7; tentative D call: TRBD1 (6 bases). The CDR3 consists of 14 residues. Trimming shortened V by 4 bases and J by 0 bases, and 13 bases separated the two germline ends. CDR1 and CDR2 from the germline V gene are SQVTM and ANQGSEA. This CDR3 reads CSVVAGESSYEQYF. CDR3 coding DNA: TGCAGCGTTGTGGCAGGGGAGAGCTCCTACGAGCAGTACTTC.

This sequence joins TRBV7-8 and TRBJ2-1; maybe TRBD2 (6 bases). The germline V and J ends were trimmed by 1 base and 0 bases, with 10 bases remaining between them. This CDR3 is 16 amino acids long. Germline CDR1 and CDR2: SGHVS and FQNEAQ. CDR3 sequence reads: CASSLVADSSYNEQFF. As DNA, the CDR3 is TGTGCCAGCAGCTTAGTAGCGGATAGCTCCTACAATGAGCAGTTCTTC.

The J gene is TRBJ2-5, the V gene TRBV18, with 8 bases lining up with TRBD1. The CDR3 sequence is 14 residues long. Germline V gives CDR1 KGHSH, CDR2 LQKENI. The ends lost 2 bases at V and 5 bases at J; junction bases unmatched: 4. CDR3 coding DNA: TGTGCCAGCTCACCAAACAGGGGGATGGAGACCCAGTACTTC. Amino acids: CASSPNRGMETQYF.

Comments on this clone: The same CDR3 also results from other DNA sequences found in this sample. The rearrangement uses TRBV2 and TRBJ2-1, with 8 bases that match TRBD2. Germline V gene data show CDR1 as SNHLY and CDR2 as FYNNEI. This CDR3 region has 14 residues. V shed 4 bases and J 4 bases; nucleotides not matched to a gene: 3. CDR3 sequence reads: CASSAGGPYNEQFF. CDR3 DNA: TGTGCCAGCAGTGCGGGGGGGCCTTACAATGAGCAGTTCTTC. Full variable domain (rest looked up from reference TRBV2 and TRBJ2-1): EPEVTQTPSHQVTQMGQEVILRCVPISNHLYFYWYRQILGQKVEFLVSFYNNEISEKSEIFDDQFSVERPDGSNFTLKIRSTKLEDSAMYFCASSAGGPYNEQFFGPGTRLTVL.

This chain uses TRBV5-6 with TRBJ2-2; TRBD1 is a possible D gene (7 bases). CDR3 length equals 16 residues. V lost 0 bases and J 4 bases, leaving 13 bases between the germline ends. The V gene's germline CDR1 is SGHDT and CDR2 YYEEEE. In nucleotides, the CDR3 is TGTGCCAGCAGCTTGGCCGCAGGGGGGTTCACCGGGGAGCTGTTTTTT. Translated, it gives CASSLAAGGFTGELFF.

This CDR3 reads CASSLVSGLETQYF. CDR3 nucleotide sequence: TGTGCCAGCAGCTTGGTATCGGGGTTAGAGACCCAGTACTTC. The chain employs TRBV5-8 and TRBJ2-5; TRBD2 might be the D (5 bases). CDR3 size: 14 residues. The V and J ends lost 0 bases and 4 bases respectively, with 10 bases between them. The V gene's germline CDR1 is SGHTS and CDR2 YDEGEE.

Of note for this clone: The sample has other DNA sequences that encode this CDR3 too. The chain recombines TRBV5-6 with TRBJ2-7, with 9 positions matching TRBD2. From germline, CDR1 is SGHDT and CDR2 YYEEEE. The V segment lost 0 bases and the J segment 2 bases; nucleotides outside the gene matches: 0. The CDR3 runs to 14 residues. The CDR3 DNA sequence: TGTGCCAGCAGCTTGGCTAGCGGGACCTACGAGCAGTACTTC. It translates to CASSLASGTYEQYF.

The chain combines TRBV6-1 with TRBJ2-1, with TRBD2 matching over 7 bases. The germline CDR1 and CDR2 sequences are MNHNS and SASEGT. This CDR3 comprises 16 residues. Trimming removed 2 bases from V and 6 bases from J; junction bases left unmatched: 10. The chain's CDR3 is CASSEWGGRDFNEQFF. CDR3 nucleotide sequence: TGTGCCAGCAGTGAATGGGGCGGGAGAGATTTCAATGAGCAGTTCTTC.

The CDR3 nucleotides read TGTGCCAGCAGCTTAGCGGGGACTACATACCACTACGAGCAGTACTTC. This codes for CASSLAGTTYHYEQYF. The chain links TRBV7-2 to TRBJ2-7; 7 bases are shared with TRBD2. J was trimmed by 3 bases and V by 0 bases; bases with no gene match: 8. Germline CDR1 is SGHTA and CDR2 is FQGNSA. The CDR3 runs to 16 residues. Full variable domain (outside the CDR3, taken from reference TRBV7-2 and TRBJ2-7): GAGVSQSPSNKVTEKGKDVELRCDPISGHTALYWYRQSLGQGLEFLIYFQGNSAPDKSGLPSDRFSAERTGGSVSTLTIQRTQQEDSAVYLCASSLAGTTYHYEQYFGPGTRLTVT.

The rearrangement joins TRBV21-1 to TRBJ2-5; whether TRBD2, the table's D call, matches the DNA was not checked. TRBV21-1 is flagged as a pseudogene. CDR3 length equals 15 residues. The CDR3 coding sequence is TGTGCCAGCAGTCACGCTAGCGGGGTTCAAGAGACCCAGTACTTC. Protein sequence: CASSHASGVQETQYF.

This clone was observed a single time. The genes are TRBV11-2 and TRBJ2-7; TRBD2 might be the D (6 bases). Trimming cost V 1 base and J 4 bases, with 14 bases left between them. CDR3 length equals 15 residues. Germline lookup yields CDR1 SGHAT and CDR2 FQNNGV. The DNA for the CDR3 is TGTGCCAGCAGCTTAGGTGCGGGACTCTCATACGAGCAGTACTTC. It is translated as CASSLGAGLSYEQYF.

V and J are TRBV7-8 and TRBJ2-3; 14 bases map to TRBD2. The CDR3 loop spans 20 amino acids. CDR1 and CDR2 (germline): SGHVS, FQNEAQ. V dropped 4 bases and J dropped 0; count of bases not matched to a gene: 12. The CDR3 protein is CASSSEPPGLAGVSTDTQYF. CDR3 coding DNA: TGTGCCAGCAGCTCCGAACCCCCGGGACTAGCGGGAGTTAGCACAGATACGCAGTATTTT.

The table lists this clone with a count of one. The chain has TRBV29-1 and TRBJ2-3; D uncertain. Germline V gene sequence: CDR1 SQVTM, CDR2 ANQGSEA. The CDR3 loop spans 12 amino acids. V lost 5 bases to trimming and J lost 2 bases, with 8 bases between them. CDR3 bases: TGCAGCGTTCCAGGAAACACAGATACGCAGTATTTT. As protein: CSVPGNTDTQYF.

The gene calls are TRBV19 and TRBJ2-1; TRBD2 agrees at 13 bases. Germline lookup yields CDR1 LNHDA and CDR2 SQIVND (reference sequence). V lost 1 base, J lost 8 bases, and 11 bases stayed unmatched. CDR3 length: 18 residues. The CDR3 loop is CASSIGTSGSVFGYEQFF. The CDR3 DNA reads as TGTGCCAGTAGTATAGGGACTAGCGGGAGTGTGTTCGGCTATGAGCAGTTCTTC.

The chain joins TRBV18 to TRBJ2-5; 9 bases align to TRBD2. In germline, CDR1 is KGHSH, CDR2 LQKENI. Trimming cost V 3 bases and J 3 bases; bases outside gene matches: 8. This CDR3 is 16 amino acids long. The CDR3 loop reads CASSPLAGGGEETQYF. The CDR3, as DNA: TGTGCCAGCTCACCCCTTGCGGGAGGGGGCGAAGAGACCCAGTACTTC.

This chain uses TRBV2 with TRBJ1-1; TRBD1 agrees at 9 bases. Germline V gives CDR1 SNHLY, CDR2 FYNNEI. After removal of 6 bases from V and 5 bases from J, the junction contained 7 bases not matched to a gene. This CDR3 spans 14 amino acids. The CDR3 reads CASRPPDRGTEAFF. The CDR3 nucleotides are TGTGCCAGCAGACCTCCGGACAGGGGTACTGAAGCTTTCTTT.

The rearrangement uses TRBV27 and TRBJ2-5, with D possibly matching TRBD2 (5 bases). This CDR3 is 15 amino acids long. V lost 2 bases and J lost 1, with 11 bases in between. In germline, CDR1 is MNHEY, CDR2 SMNVEV (reference sequence). CDR3 DNA: TGTGCCAGCAGTTTAAGGTGGCGGGCCCAAGAGACCCAGTACTTC. It codes for CASSLRWRAQETQYF.

The chain uses TRBV9 and TRBJ1-3, with TRBD1 matching 11 bases. Germline CDR1 and CDR2: SGDLS and YYNGEE. V dropped 0 bases and J dropped 2; count of bases not matched to a gene: 7. The CDR3 runs 18 residues. The CDR3 region has the DNA TGTGCCAGCAGCGTAGCTGGGACAGGGGGTTTGACTGGAAACACCATATATTTT. Translation gives CASSVAGTGGLTGNTIYF.

This clone was counted once. The chain carries TRBV19 and TRBJ2-2; TRBD2 matches 9 bases. CDR1 and CDR2 (germline): LNHDA, SQIVND (reference sequence). This CDR3 is 15 amino acids long. V was clipped by 4 bases and J by 5 bases; unmatched bases: 5. CDR3 loop: CASSRAGGPTGELFF. The CDR3 nucleotides read TGTGCCAGTAGTAGGGCGGGAGGGCCAACCGGGGAGCTGTTTTTT.

Concerning this clone: Within the sample, other DNA sequences also encode this same CDR3. The J gene is TRBJ2-7, the V gene TRBV11-2; 7 bases are shared with TRBD2. The CDR3 extends over 13 amino acids. With 6 bases clipped from V and 4 bases from J, the junction kept 6 bases outside the gene matches. Per the germline V gene, CDR1 is SGHAT and CDR2 is FQNNGV. CDR3 coding DNA: TGTGCCAGCAGTCGCACGGGGGGATACGAGCAGTACTTC. It encodes CASSRTGGYEQYF.